This TCR beta chain originates from a study of blood T cell repertoires in COVID-19. Study overall: Collection of acute and convalescent COVID-19 samples took place in the United States, Italy and Spain. The cDNA or gDNA used as material had been derived from T cells, B-cell-depleted T cells, or PBMCs.

Original processing methods: Nucleated cell counts were estimated from reference gene primer amplification. Using immunoSEQ multiplex PCR, the repertoire was profiled, and TCRdb retains in-frame clones only, with some absent. The V and J calls and clone size were taken over from that table, and D and trimming were inferred from the DNA. The repertoire consists of tens of thousands of clones, with 79% occurring once and the leading ten covering 5.4%. V gave up 6 bases and J gave up 1 base, with 9 bases separating them. The germline V gene encodes CDR1 SGHNT and CDR2 YENEEA. The CDR3 is made up of 13 amino acids.

The rearrangement links TRBV11-3 to TRBJ1-1; tentatively, D is TRBD1 (6 bases). The origin of this receptor is an elderly woman with active or convalescent COVID-19. The sequenced sample consisted of peripheral blood. CDR3 sequence (DNA): TGTGCCAGCAGTCTACAGGGGAACACTGAAGCTTTCTTT. Translated, it gives CASSLQGNTEAFF.